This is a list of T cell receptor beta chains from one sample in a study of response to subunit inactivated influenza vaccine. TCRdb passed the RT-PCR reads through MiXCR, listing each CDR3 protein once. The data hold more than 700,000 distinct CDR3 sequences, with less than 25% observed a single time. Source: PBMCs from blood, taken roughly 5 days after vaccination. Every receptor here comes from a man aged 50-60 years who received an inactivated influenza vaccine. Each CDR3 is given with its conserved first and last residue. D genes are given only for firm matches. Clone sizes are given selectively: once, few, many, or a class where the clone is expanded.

CDR3: CASSGPNLAVEGEQYF; DNA: TGTGCCAGCAGCGGACCCAATCTAGCGGTCGAGGGCGAGCAGTACTTC; V: TRBV9; J: TRBJ2-7; size: NA; D: TRBD2
CDR3: CASSPSPVAWVAGELFF; DNA: TGCGCCAGCAGCCCTTCCCCAGTGGCGTGGGTCGCCGGGGAGCTGTTTTTT; V: TRBV4-1; J: TRBJ2-2; size: few; D: NA
CDR3: CASRPSGHSYEQYF; DNA: TGTGCCAGCAGACCTAGCGGGCACTCCTACGAGCAGTACTTC; V: TRBV6-2/TRBV6-3; J: TRBJ2-7; size: few; D: TRBD2
CDR3: CASRTGGETQYF; DNA: TGTGCCAGCAGAACAGGGGGAGAGACCCAGTACTTC; V: TRBV7-2; J: TRBJ2-5; size: many; D: TRBD1
CDR3: CASSLSGGISYEQYF; DNA: TGTGCCAGCAGTTTAAGCGGGGGGATCTCCTACGAGCAGTACTTC; V: TRBV28; J: TRBJ2-7; size: NA; D: TRBD2
CDR3: CAISPTRISNQPQHF; DNA: TGTGCCATCAGCCCTACAAGGATTAGCAATCAGCCCCAGCATTTT; V: TRBV10-3; J: TRBJ1-5; size: NA; D: NA
CDR3: CATTTAPNTGELFF; DNA: TGTGCCACTACGACAGCCCCGAACACCGGGGAGCTGTTTTTT; V: TRBV9; J: TRBJ2-2; size: NA; D: NA
CDR3: CASSQEVTGGSSPLHF; DNA: TGTGCCAGCAGCCAAGAAGTGACAGGGGGCAGTTCACCCCTCCACTTT; V: TRBV4-2; J: TRBJ1-6; size: few; D: TRBD1
CDR3: CASSGPGLAAYEQYF; DNA: TGTGCCAGCAGTGGTCCGGGACTAGCGGCCTACGAGCAGTACTTC; V: TRBV25-1; J: TRBJ2-7; size: many; D: TRBD2
CDR3: CASSYVRLGGYTF; DNA: TGTGCCAGCAGTTACGTCCGCCTAGGTGGCTACACCTTC; V: TRBV6-2/TRBV6-3; J: TRBJ1-2; size: many; D: NA
CDR3: CAISGRTGWDTDTQYF; DNA: TGTGCCATCAGTGGTCGGACAGGGTGGGACACAGATACGCAGTATTTT; V: TRBV10-3; J: TRBJ2-3; size: few; D: TRBD1
CDR3: CASKAGANVLTF; DNA: TGTGCCAGCAAGGCTGGGGCCAACGTCCTGACTTTC; V: TRBV6-5; J: TRBJ2-6; size: few; D: NA
CDR3: CASSQDRNRGLIPYNEQFF; DNA: TGCGCCAGCAGCCAAGATCGGAACAGGGGGCTAATCCCCTACAATGAGCAGTTCTTC; V: TRBV4-3; J: TRBJ2-1; size: NA; D: TRBD1
CDR3: CSARNSWNTEAFF; DNA: TGCAGTGCTAGAAATAGTTGGAACACTGAAGCTTTCTTT; V: TRBV20-1; J: TRBJ1-1; size: many; D: NA
CDR3: CASSYSRTSGGLETQYF; DNA: TGTGCCAGCAGTTACTCACGGACTAGCGGGGGGCTAGAGACCCAGTACTTC; V: TRBV6-2/TRBV6-3; J: TRBJ2-5; size: once; D: TRBD2
CDR3: CASSQGAGGYFGELFF; DNA: TGCGCCAGCAGCCAAGGAGCGGGGGGGTACTTCGGGGAGCTGTTTTTT; V: TRBV4-3; J: TRBJ2-2; size: NA; D: TRBD2
CDR3: CASSPARTSGVSTDTQYF; DNA: TGTGCCAGCAGCCCCGCTCGAACTAGCGGGGTCTCCACAGATACGCAGTATTTT; V: TRBV11-1; J: TRBJ2-3; size: NA; D: TRBD2
CDR3: CSARGRIYEQYF; DNA: TGCAGTGCTAGAGGAAGAATCTACGAGCAGTACTTC; V: TRBV20-1; J: TRBJ2-7; size: few; D: NA
CDR3: CSVDKMTGPNEQFF; DNA: TGCAGCGTTGATAAGATGACAGGACCCAATGAGCAGTTCTTC; V: TRBV29-1; J: TRBJ2-1; size: NA; D: NA
CDR3: CASRTGVNTEAFF; DNA: TGTGCCAGCAGGACAGGGGTAAACACTGAAGCTTTCTTT; V: TRBV2; J: TRBJ1-1; size: many; D: TRBD1
CDR3: CATSWGASYNVQFF; DNA: TGTGCCACCAGTTGGGGGGCGTCCTACAATGTGCAGTTCTTC; V: TRBV24-1; J: TRBJ2-1; size: NA; D: NA
CDR3: CASTTGQGASGANVLTF; DNA: TGTGCCAGCACCACCGGACAGGGGGCTTCTGGGGCCAACGTCCTGACTTTC; V: TRBV3-1; J: TRBJ2-6; size: NA; D: TRBD1
CDR3: CASSEGGGRETQYF; DNA: TGTGCCAGCAGTGAAGGTGGCGGGCGGGAGACCCAGTACTTC; V: TRBV6-1; J: TRBJ2-5; size: few; D: NA
CDR3: CASSRGGGSTHEQYF; DNA: TGTGCCAGCAGCCGAGGGGGGGGGTCGACCCACGAGCAGTACTTC; V: TRBV12-3/TRBV12-4; J: TRBJ2-7; size: NA; D: NA
CDR3: CSASTGRSMNTEAFF; DNA: TGCAGTGCTAGCACAGGCCGGAGCATGAACACTGAAGCTTTCTTT; V: TRBV20-1; J: TRBJ1-1; size: many; D: NA
CDR3: CATSDWQGRQYF; DNA: TGTGCCACCAGTGATTGGCAGGGACGTCAGTACTTC; V: TRBV24-1; J: TRBJ2-4; size: NA; D: NA
CDR3: CASSQDRQLHEQYF; DNA: TGTGCCAGCAGCCAAGATCGACAACTCCACGAGCAGTACTTC; V: TRBV4-2; J: TRBJ2-7; size: NA; D: NA
CDR3: CASTVGNEQFF; DNA: TGTGCCAGCACCGTTGGCAATGAGCAGTTCTTC; V: TRBV6-2/TRBV6-3; J: TRBJ2-1; size: many; D: NA
CDR3: CASSFGRNIQYF; DNA: TGTGCCAGCAGTTTTGGAAGAAACATTCAGTACTTC; V: TRBV12-3/TRBV12-4; J: TRBJ2-4; size: NA; D: NA
CDR3: CASSPGATEQYF; DNA: TGTGCCAGCAGCCCGGGGGCTACCGAGCAGTACTTC; V: TRBV13; J: TRBJ2-7; size: once; D: NA
CDR3: CASTPFGQSRETQYF; DNA: TGTGCCAGCACGCCATTTGGACAGAGCCGAGAGACCCAGTACTTC; V: TRBV2; J: TRBJ2-5; size: NA; D: NA
CDR3: CSVEGWGSGNTIYF; DNA: TGCAGCGTTGAGGGTTGGGGGTCTGGAAACACCATATATTTT; V: TRBV29-1; J: TRBJ1-3; size: few; D: NA
CDR3: CASTPIGLAGGSEQFF; DNA: TGTGCCAGCACGCCCATAGGACTAGCGGGAGGCAGTGAGCAGTTCTTC; V: TRBV28; J: TRBJ2-1; size: NA; D: TRBD2
CDR3: CASSLGRIIQETQYF; DNA: TGTGCCAGCAGTTTAGGTCGGATTATCCAAGAGACCCAGTACTTC; V: TRBV12-3/TRBV12-4; J: TRBJ2-5; size: few; D: NA
CDR3: CASSLGEGYGYTF; DNA: TGCGCCAGCAGCTTGGGCGAGGGCTATGGCTACACCTTC; V: TRBV5-1; J: TRBJ1-2; size: NA; D: NA
CDR3: CASSPSRLSGVVRDTHSYEQYF; DNA: TGTGCCAGCAGTCCCTCTCGCCTGTCGGGGGTGGTGCGGGACACCCACTCCTACGAGCAGTACTTC; V: TRBV6-2/TRBV6-3; J: TRBJ2-7; size: NA; D: NA
CDR3: CASSFPGAGGRKEETQYF; DNA: TGTGCCAGCAGCTTCCCGGGGGCAGGGGGAAGGAAGGAAGAGACCCAGTACTTC; V: TRBV11-1; J: TRBJ2-5; size: few; D: NA
CDR3: CAISEGIPPSGANVLTF; DNA: TGTGCCATCAGTGAAGGAATCCCTCCCTCTGGGGCCAACGTCCTGACTTTC; V: TRBV10-3; J: TRBJ2-6; size: many; D: NA
CDR3: CASSQLQGLVDEQYF; DNA: TGCGCCAGCAGCCAATTACAGGGGTTGGTCGACGAGCAGTACTTC; V: TRBV4-1; J: TRBJ2-7; size: NA; D: TRBD1
CDR3: CASSRDRLSYEQYF; DNA: TGCGCCAGCAGCCGAGACAGGCTCTCCTACGAGCAGTACTTC; V: TRBV4-3; J: TRBJ2-7; size: few; D: NA
CDR3: CASSKYPGQGDSGNQPQHF; DNA: TGTGCCAGCAGCAAGTACCCGGGACAGGGTGACTCCGGGAATCAGCCCCAGCATTTT; V: TRBV21-1; J: TRBJ1-5; size: few; D: NA
CDR3: CASSLAGRGENNEQFF; DNA: TGTGCCAGCAGCTTAGCTGGGCGGGGGGAAAACAATGAGCAGTTCTTC; V: TRBV7-6; J: TRBJ2-1; size: NA; D: TRBD2
CDR3: CASSPPSRGGTDTQYF; DNA: TGTGCCAGCTCACCACCGAGCAGGGGAGGAACAGATACGCAGTATTTT; V: TRBV18; J: TRBJ2-3; size: NA; D: NA
CDR3: CASSLNELWATDTQYF; DNA: TGCGCCAGCAGCTTAAACGAGTTGTGGGCAACAGATACGCAGTATTTT; V: TRBV5-1; J: TRBJ2-3; size: NA; D: NA
CDR3: CASTSLQYNSPLHF; DNA: TGTGCCAGCACCTCTTTGCAATACAATTCACCCCTCCACTTT; V: TRBV12-3/TRBV12-4; J: TRBJ1-6; size: few; D: NA
CDR3: CATSRDRGLAGYTF; DNA: TGTGCCACCAGCAGAGATCGAGGGTTGGCTGGCTACACCTTC; V: TRBV15; J: TRBJ1-2; size: few; D: NA
CDR3: CSASGTSGMAETQYF; DNA: TGCAGTGCTAGCGGGACTAGCGGGATGGCGGAGACCCAGTACTTC; V: TRBV20-1; J: TRBJ2-5; size: few; D: TRBD2
CDR3: CASSLDWRQPQHF; DNA: TGTGCCAGCAGCTTAGATTGGAGGCAGCCCCAGCATTTT; V: TRBV11-2; J: TRBJ1-5; size: few; D: NA
CDR3: CASSLSTGRGTQYF; DNA: TGTGCCAGCAGCTTATCGACCGGCCGGGGAACGCAGTATTTT; V: TRBV12-3/TRBV12-4; J: TRBJ2-3; size: few; D: NA